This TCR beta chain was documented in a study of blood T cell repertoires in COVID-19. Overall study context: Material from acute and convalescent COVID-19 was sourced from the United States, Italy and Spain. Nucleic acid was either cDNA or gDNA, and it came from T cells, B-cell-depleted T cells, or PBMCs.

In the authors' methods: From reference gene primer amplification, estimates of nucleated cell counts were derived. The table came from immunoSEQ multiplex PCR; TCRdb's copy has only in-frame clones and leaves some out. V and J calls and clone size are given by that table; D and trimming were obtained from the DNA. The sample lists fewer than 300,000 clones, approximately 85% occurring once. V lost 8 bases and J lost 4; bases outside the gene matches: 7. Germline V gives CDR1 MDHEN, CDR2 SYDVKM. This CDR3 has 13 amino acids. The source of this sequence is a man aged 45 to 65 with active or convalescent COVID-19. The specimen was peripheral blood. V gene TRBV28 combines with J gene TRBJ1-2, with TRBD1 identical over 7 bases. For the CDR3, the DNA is TGTGCCAGCGTACAGGGGTCAAGCTATGGCTACACCTTC. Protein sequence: CASVQGSSYGYTF.